The 29 T cell receptor beta chains listed next were all sequenced from one sample in a study of shared T cell receptors in the human thymus. Produced via immunoSEQ multiplex PCR; TCRdb's table is partial and in-frame only. The sample lists 55,000 to 80,000 clones, 90% to 95% seen once, with around 0.03% in the top ten. What was sequenced was thymocytes. The receptors were gathered from a human donor.

V gene TRBV7-9 combines with J gene TRBJ2-7; 8 bases align to TRBD2. V lost 5 bases to trimming and J lost 0 bases; unmatched junction nucleotides: 9. The CDR3 loop spans 16 amino acids. Per the germline V gene, CDR1 is SEHNR and CDR2 is FQNEAQ (reference sequence). The CDR3 spells CASSVYSGETSYEQYF. The CDR3, as DNA: TGTGCCAGCAGCGTATATAGCGGGGAGACCTCCTACGAGCAGTACTTC. The full variable domain, rest sourced from reference TRBV7-9 and TRBJ2-7, is DTGVSQNPRHKITKRGQNVTFRCDPISEHNRLYWYRQTLGQGPEFLTYFQNEAQLEKSRLLSDRFSAERPKGSFSTLEIQRTEQGDSAMYLCASSVYSGETSYEQYFGPGTRLTVT.

V gene TRBV5-5 combines with J gene TRBJ1-2; 10 nucleotides agree with TRBD1. The V segment lost 4 bases and the J segment 3 bases; nucleotides outside the gene matches: 3. The CDR3 totals 14 residues. In germline, CDR1 is SGHKS, CDR2 YYEKEE (reference sequence). The CDR3 sequence: CASSPGQGYYGYTF. In DNA form, the CDR3 reads TGTGCCAGCAGCCCGGGACAGGGGTACTATGGCTACACCTTC.

The rearrangement joins TRBV9 to TRBJ1-2; D is undetermined. The CDR3 is made up of 13 amino acids. Trimming took 2 bases from V and 2 from J, leaving 7 bases between them. Per the germline V gene, CDR1 is SGDLS and CDR2 is YYNGEE. CDR3 sequence reads: CASSVRENYGYTF. CDR3 in DNA: TGTGCCAGCAGCGTGCGGGAGAACTATGGCTACACCTTC.

CDR3 sequence reads: CASSRGTTSSPSQETQYF. The CDR3 bases are TGTGCCAGCAGCCGCGGGACCACTTCGTCCCCAAGCCAAGAGACCCAGTACTTC. This chain uses TRBV5-5 with TRBJ2-5, with D perhaps TRBD2 (6 bases). In germline, CDR1 is SGHKS, CDR2 YYEKEE (reference sequence). CDR3 size: 18 residues. V lost 4 bases to trimming and J lost 1 base, with 23 bases between them.

The chain recombines TRBV7-2 with TRBJ1-2, with D possibly being TRBD1 (5 bases). The ends were cut back, 5 bases at V and 5 bases at J, with 9 bases in the middle. The germline V gene encodes CDR1 SGHTA and CDR2 FQGNSA. The CDR3 loop spans 12 amino acids. DNA for the CDR3: TGTGCCAGCAGCCATGGGACGTATGGCTACACCTTC. Its translation: CASSHGTYGYTF.

The chain uses TRBV11-2 and TRBJ1-4; 7 bases agree with TRBD1. The V and J ends lost 1 base and 7 bases, in that order; junction bases with no gene match: 6. Germline CDR1 and CDR2: SGHAT and FQNNGV. The CDR3 sequence is 15 residues long. The CDR3 protein is CASSLVGRGGEKLFF. The CDR3, as DNA: TGTGCCAGCAGCTTAGTGGGCAGGGGGGGTGAAAAACTGTTTTTT. The whole variable domain, remainder taken from reference TRBV11-2 and TRBJ1-4, is EAGVAQSPRYKIIEKRQSVAFWCNPISGHATLYWYQQILGQGPKLLIQFQNNGVVDDSQLPKDRFSAERLKGVDSTLKIQPAKLEDSAVYLCASSLVGRGGEKLFFGSGTQLSVL.

This rearrangement joins TRBV20-1 to TRBJ1-2; D not resolved. The germline V gene encodes CDR1 DFQATT and CDR2 SNEGSKA (reference sequence). The V gene lost 8 bases and the J gene lost 8 bases, with 12 bases spanning the gap. CDR3 length: 10 amino acids. In DNA, the CDR3 is TGCAGTCCCCGGTTCCAGGGCTACACCTTC. It specifies CSPRFQGYTF.

The V call is TRBV15, the J call TRBJ1-2, with D maybe TRBD1 (5 bases). The CDR3 has 12 amino acids. Germline loops: CDR1 LNHNV, CDR2 YYDKDF (reference sequence). Deletions cut 8 bases from V and 2 bases from J, with 9 bases between. The CDR3 loop is CATVEGNYGYTF. In DNA, the CDR3 is TGTGCCACCGTGGAGGGGAACTATGGCTACACCTTC. Full variable domain (missing parts from reference TRBV15 and TRBJ1-2): DAMVIQNPRYQVTQFGKPVTLSCSQTLNHNVMYWYQQKSSQAPKLLFHYYDKDFNNEADTPDNFQSRRPNTSFCFLDIRSPGLGDTAMYLCATVEGNYGYTFGSGTRLTVV.

The rearrangement uses TRBV4-3 and TRBJ2-1; 8 bases map to TRBD2. The CDR3 has 16 amino acids. CDR1 is LGHNA, CDR2 YSLEER, per germline. With 2 bases clipped from V and 7 bases from J, the junction kept 10 bases outside the gene matches. The CDR3: CASSQKRGGLFNEQFF. Here the CDR3 DNA reads TGCGCCAGCAGCCAAAAACGGGGGGGCCTATTTAATGAGCAGTTCTTC.

The V gene is TRBV5-8, the J gene TRBJ1-2, with 7 bases that match TRBD1. CDR1 SGHTS and CDR2 YDEGEE come from the germline V gene. Trimming removed 4 bases from V and 5 bases from J; junction bases left unmatched: 5. The CDR3 is 13 residues long. DNA of the CDR3: TGTGCCAGCAGCGCGGGACAGAAGTATGGCTACACCTTC. Residues: CASSAGQKYGYTF.

The J gene is TRBJ2-7, the V gene TRBV9, with D possibly being TRBD1 or TRBD2 (6 bases each). Germline CDR1 is SGDLS and CDR2 is YYNGEE. V lost 0 bases and J lost 2, with 18 bases in between. This CDR3 is built from 17 residues. As DNA, the CDR3 is TGTGCCAGCAGCGTAGGTAGAAGGGGGGACGCCCCCTACGAGCAGTACTTC. This sequence encodes CASSVGRRGDAPYEQYF.

The chain joins TRBV15 to TRBJ1-5; no definite D call. CDR3 length: 16 residues. V gave up 3 bases and J gave up 2 bases, with 14 bases separating them. Germline V lookup: CDR1 LNHNV, CDR2 YYDKDF (reference sequence). For the CDR3, the DNA is TGTGCCACCAGCAGGGCCTCGGGTGATGGCAATCAGCCCCAGCATTTT. Protein product: CATSRASGDGNQPQHF. Combining the CDR3 with reference TRBV15 and TRBJ1-5 gives the whole variable domain DAMVIQNPRYQVTQFGKPVTLSCSQTLNHNVMYWYQQKSSQAPKLLFHYYDKDFNNEADTPDNFQSRRPNTSFCFLDIRSPGLGDTAMYLCATSRASGDGNQPQHFGDGTRLSIL.

The chain combines TRBV7-3 with TRBJ2-3; tentatively, D is TRBD1 (6 bases). Deletions cut 2 bases from V and 9 bases from J, with 9 bases between. CDR1 is SGHTA, CDR2 FQGTGA, per germline. The CDR3 length is 12 residues. CDR3 sequence reads: CASSLDGGTQYF. The CDR3 DNA is TGTGCCAGCAGCTTAGATGGGGGCACGCAGTATTTT.

This sequence joins TRBV30 and TRBJ2-5; the D is unclear. CDR3 length equals 14 residues. CDR1 GTSNPN and CDR2 SVGIG come from the germline V gene (reference sequence). The V end lost 2 bases, the J end lost 5 bases, and 15 bases lay between the germline ends. The CDR3: CAWSPGLTPETQYF. The CDR3, as DNA: TGTGCCTGGAGTCCAGGCCTGACCCCGGAGACCCAGTACTTC.

The chain joins TRBV25-1 to TRBJ2-2; D is ambiguous. Germline lookup yields CDR1 MGHDK and CDR2 SYGVNS. With 0 bases removed from V and 1 base from J, the gap between germline ends came to 15 bases. This CDR3 has 18 amino acids. In nucleotides, the CDR3 is TGTGCCAGCAGTGAATATCCCATCGCCCAAGTGAACACCGGGGAGCTGTTTTTT. Translated: CASSEYPIAQVNTGELFF. The complete variable domain, with remaining parts taken from reference TRBV25-1 and TRBJ2-2, reads EADIYQTPRYLVIGTGKKITLECSQTMGHDKMYWYQQDPGMELHLIHYSYGVNSTEKGDLSSESTVSRIRTEHFPLTLESARPSHTSQYLCASSEYPIAQVNTGELFFGEGSRLTVL.

The rearrangement joins TRBV5-4 to TRBJ2-3; 7 bases are a match to TRBD2. The germline V gene encodes CDR1 SGHNT and CDR2 YYREEE (reference sequence). After removal of 1 base from V and 2 bases from J, the junction contained 10 bases not matched to a gene. The CDR3 runs to 17 residues. The CDR3 reads CASSLRPASGDTDTQYF. The CDR3 DNA reads TGTGCCAGCAGCTTGCGTCCGGCCAGCGGGGACACAGATACGCAGTATTTT.

The genes are TRBV4-2 and TRBJ2-4; 10 nucleotides match TRBD2. The CDR3 length is 17 residues. Germline CDR1 reads LGHNA; CDR2 reads YNFKEQ. The V gene end was trimmed by 0 bases and the J gene end by 0 bases; junction bases not matched to a gene: 2. CDR3 protein: CASSQESGGEAKNIQYF. In DNA, the CDR3 is TGTGCCAGCAGCCAAGAAAGCGGGGGGGAAGCCAAAAACATTCAGTACTTC.

J is TRBJ1-6 and V is TRBV6-1; weak D call: TRBD1 (5 bases). V was clipped by 5 bases and J by 0 bases, with 8 bases between them. Germline CDR1 reads MNHNS; CDR2 reads SASEGT. The CDR3 runs 15 residues. The DNA for the CDR3 is TGTGCCAGCAGTCAAGACAGCTCCTATAATTCACCCCTCCACTTT. Protein product: CASSQDSSYNSPLHF.

The CDR3 loop reads CASSIEVSGANVLTF. CDR3 nucleotide sequence: TGTGCCAGTAGTATAGAGGTCTCTGGGGCCAACGTCCTGACTTTC. The chain joins TRBV19 to TRBJ2-6; D is uncertain. Germline CDR1 and CDR2: LNHDA and SQIVND (reference sequence). V lost 0 bases, J lost 0 bases, and 3 bases lay in between. This CDR3 is built from 15 residues.

This chain uses TRBV18 with TRBJ1-4; no clear D. The V gene lost 2 bases and the J gene lost 0 bases, with 4 bases spanning the gap. The CDR3 has 14 residues. Per the germline V gene, CDR1 is KGHSH and CDR2 is LQKENI. The DNA for the CDR3 is TGTGCCAGCTCACCAGAACCAACTAATGAAAAACTGTTTTTT. It codes for CASSPEPTNEKLFF.

The rearrangement joins TRBV7-2 to TRBJ1-4, with 7 positions matching TRBD1. CDR3 length: 15 amino acids. Unmatched junction bases numbered 8, after V lost 5 bases and J lost 5 bases. The germline gives CDR1 SGHTA, CDR2 FQGNSA. CDR3 residues: CASSTYRGPNEKLFF. The CDR3 region has the DNA TGTGCCAGCAGCACGTACAGGGGACCCAATGAAAAACTGTTTTTT. The variable domain in full, completed from reference TRBV7-2 and TRBJ1-4, reads GAGVSQSPSNKVTEKGKDVELRCDPISGHTALYWYRQSLGQGLEFLIYFQGNSAPDKSGLPSDRFSAERTGGSVSTLTIQRTQQEDSAVYLCASSTYRGPNEKLFFGSGTQLSVL.

The chain employs TRBV28 and TRBJ2-1, with TRBD2 as a possible D gene (6 bases). With 4 bases removed from V and 3 bases from J, the gap between germline ends came to 19 bases. CDR1 is MDHEN, CDR2 SYDVKM, per germline. This CDR3 region has 17 residues. The CDR3 nucleotides read TGTGCCAGCAGTTCCGTATTAAAGCGGGCTAACTACAATGAGCAGTTCTTC. Protein product: CASSSVLKRANYNEQFF.

This clone appeared once. The V gene is TRBV15, the J gene TRBJ2-7, with D maybe TRBD2 (5 bases). The CDR3 is 15 residues long. Per germline, CDR1 LNHNV and CDR2 YYDKDF (reference sequence). Trimming shortened V by 0 bases and J by 7 bases, and 16 bases separated the two germline ends. CDR3 residues: CATSREATPAGEQYF. The CDR3 nucleotides are TGTGCCACCAGCAGAGAAGCGACCCCCGCGGGTGAGCAGTACTTC.

The chain carries TRBV5-5 and TRBJ2-5; D gene unclear. CDR3 length: 14 amino acids. Trimming left V 1 base short and J 1 base short, with 8 bases between. Germline V gene lookup returns CDR1 SGHKS and CDR2 YYEKEE (reference sequence). Here the CDR3 reads CASSLLSAQETQYF. The CDR3 DNA reads TGTGCCAGCAGCTTGCTAAGCGCCCAAGAGACCCAGTACTTC.

The chain has TRBV7-8 and TRBJ1-1; D might be TRBD1 (5 bases). Per the germline V gene, CDR1 is SGHVS and CDR2 is FQNEAQ. Trimming shortened V by 2 bases and J by 0 bases, and 16 bases separated the two germline ends. This CDR3 is built from 17 residues. CDR3: CASSLRPNRIMNTEAFF. CDR3 DNA: TGTGCCAGCAGCTTAAGGCCGAACAGGATCATGAACACTGAAGCTTTCTTT.

The chain couples TRBV5-6 to TRBJ1-1; 11 bases are shared with TRBD1. Germline CDR1 reads SGHDT; CDR2 reads YYEEEE. With 8 bases clipped from V and 1 base from J, the junction kept 4 bases outside the gene matches. There are 14 residues in the CDR3. The CDR3 DNA reads TGTGCCAGTAGAGGGACAGGGGGGAACACTGAAGCTTTCTTT. As protein: CASRGTGGNTEAFF.

The genes are TRBV28 and TRBJ1-2, with D hard to call. The CDR3 is 12 amino acids. Germline CDR1 reads MDHEN; CDR2 reads SYDVKM. V was trimmed by 5 bases and J by 6 bases, leaving 10 bases between them. CDR3 sequence reads: CASSGPADGYTF. CDR3 sequence (DNA): TGTGCCAGCAGTGGACCCGCGGATGGCTACACCTTC.

The chain combines TRBV29-1 with TRBJ2-3; TRBD2 might be the D (7 bases). From germline, CDR1 is SQVTM and CDR2 ANQGSEA. CDR3 length: 13 amino acids. V lost 7 bases and J lost 4, with 15 bases in between. The CDR3 region has the DNA TGCAGCGCGGGGGGCCAGTTTGCAGATACGCAGTATTTT. Translating it yields CSAGGQFADTQYF.

The V and J genes are TRBV4-3 and TRBJ2-5, with 8 bases aligning to TRBD2. Losses at the gene ends were 0 bases for V and 5 bases for J; bases not matched to a gene: 14. This CDR3 is built from 18 residues. The germline CDR1 and CDR2 sequences are LGHNA and YSLEER. The CDR3 is CASSQDGNPGGPWETQYF. For the CDR3, the DNA is TGCGCCAGCAGCCAAGATGGGAATCCGGGGGGGCCGTGGGAGACCCAGTACTTC.